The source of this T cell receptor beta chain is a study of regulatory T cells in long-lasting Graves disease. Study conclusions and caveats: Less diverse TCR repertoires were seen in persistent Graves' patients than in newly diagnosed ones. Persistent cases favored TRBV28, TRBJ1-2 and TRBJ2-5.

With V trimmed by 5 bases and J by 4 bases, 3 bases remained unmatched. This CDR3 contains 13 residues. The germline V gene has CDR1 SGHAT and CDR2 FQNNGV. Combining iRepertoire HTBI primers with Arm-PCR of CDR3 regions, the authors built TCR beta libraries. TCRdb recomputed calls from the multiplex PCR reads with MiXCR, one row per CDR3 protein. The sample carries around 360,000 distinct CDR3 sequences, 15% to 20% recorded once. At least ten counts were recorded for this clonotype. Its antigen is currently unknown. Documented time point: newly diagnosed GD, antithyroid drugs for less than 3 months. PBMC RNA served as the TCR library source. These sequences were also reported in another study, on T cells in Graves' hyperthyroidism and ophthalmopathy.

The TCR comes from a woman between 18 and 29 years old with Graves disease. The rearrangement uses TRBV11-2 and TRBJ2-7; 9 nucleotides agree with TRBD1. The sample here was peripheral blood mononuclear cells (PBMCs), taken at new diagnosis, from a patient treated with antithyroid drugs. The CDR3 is CASSTGQGYEQYF. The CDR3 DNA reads TGTGCCAGCAGCACGGGACAGGGATACGAGCAGTACTTC.